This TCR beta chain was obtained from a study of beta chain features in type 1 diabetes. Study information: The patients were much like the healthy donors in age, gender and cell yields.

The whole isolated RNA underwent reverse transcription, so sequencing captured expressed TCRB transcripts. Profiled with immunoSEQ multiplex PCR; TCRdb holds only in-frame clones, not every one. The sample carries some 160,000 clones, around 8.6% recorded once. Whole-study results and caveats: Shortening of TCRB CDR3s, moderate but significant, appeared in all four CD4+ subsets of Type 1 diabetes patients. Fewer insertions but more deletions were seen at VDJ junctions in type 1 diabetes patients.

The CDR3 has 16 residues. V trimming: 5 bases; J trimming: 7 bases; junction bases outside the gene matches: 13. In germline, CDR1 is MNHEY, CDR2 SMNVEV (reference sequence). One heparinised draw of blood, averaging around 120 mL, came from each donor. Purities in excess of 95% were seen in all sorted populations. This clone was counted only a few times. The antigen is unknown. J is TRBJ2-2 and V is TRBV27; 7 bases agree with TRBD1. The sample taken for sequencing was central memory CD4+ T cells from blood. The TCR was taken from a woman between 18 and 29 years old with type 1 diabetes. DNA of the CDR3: TGTGCCAGCAGTCCCTCCGGGACAGTCACCAGCGGGGAGCTGTTTTTT. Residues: CASSPSGTVTSGELFF.